Listed here are 7 T cell receptor beta chains from one sample, sequenced in a study of spatial heterogeneity in lung cancer. Noted time point: sample taken at primary tumor resection. From tumor, nontumor lung or frozen PBMC, whole RNA was taken unsorted for sequencing. Each CDR3 protein gets one entry after TCRdb re-called the 5' RACE reads with MiXCR. This table holds tens of thousands of distinct CDR3 sequences, approximately 10% found once. This material consisted of PBMCs, taken at surgery. The receptors were gathered from a female donor with early-stage non-small cell lung cancer.

The gene calls are TRBV7-2 and TRBJ2-3, with 11 bases that match TRBD2. This CDR3 contains 18 residues. The germline V gene encodes CDR1 SGHTA and CDR2 FQGNSA. Unmatched junction bases numbered 13, after V lost 5 bases and J lost 3 bases. The chain's CDR3 is CASSPYSGGVRGTDTQYF. CDR3 in DNA: TGTGCCAGCAGCCCCTATAGCGGGGGGGTGCGGGGGACAGATACGCAGTATTTT.

J is TRBJ2-1 and V is TRBV6-4, with 9 nucleotides matching TRBD2. V dropped 6 bases and J dropped 3; count of bases not matched to a gene: 6. Germline V CDR1 and CDR2: MRHNA, SNTAGT. The CDR3 contains 15 residues. The CDR3 bases are TGTGCCAGCAGCCCAGAGCGGGGGGACTACAATGAGCAGTTCTTC. The encoded protein is CASSPERGDYNEQFF.

This clonotype has a handful of counts. This CDR3 is CSARWTGGSREQYF. In nucleotides, the CDR3 is TGCAGTGCCAGATGGACAGGGGGGTCCCGCGAGCAGTACTTC. The chain recombines TRBV20-1 with TRBJ2-7; 10 bases line up with TRBD1. After removal of 6 bases from V and 6 bases from J, the junction contained 11 bases not matched to a gene. This CDR3 contains 14 residues. CDR1 is DFQATT and CDR2 is SNEGSKA in the germline V gene (reference sequence).

The chain joins TRBV5-1 to TRBJ2-7, with TRBD2 as a possible D gene (6 bases). V was cut by 4 bases and J by 4 bases, with 12 bases left in between. CDR1 and CDR2 from the germline V gene are SGHRS and YFSETQ. This CDR3 region has 13 residues. CDR3: CASSPGLEYEQYF. In DNA, the CDR3 is TGCGCCAGCAGCCCGGGACTCGAGTACGAGCAGTACTTC.

The chain couples TRBV7-6 to TRBJ2-3; 13 bases fit TRBD2. Germline V CDR1 and CDR2: SGHVS, FNYEAQ. Trimming at V came to 5 bases and at J to 4 bases, leaving 12 bases not matched to a gene. The CDR3 spans 18 residues. CDR3: CASSPTSGGAATADTQYF. For the CDR3, the DNA is TGTGCCAGCAGCCCTACTAGCGGGGGGGCCGCCACCGCAGATACGCAGTATTTT. Full variable domain (missing parts from reference TRBV7-6 and TRBJ2-3): GAGVSQSPRYKVTKRGQDVALRCDPISGHVSLYWYRQALGQGPEFLTYFNYEAQQDKSGLPNDRFSAERPEGSISTLTIQRTEQRDSAMYRCASSPTSGGAATADTQYFGPGTRLTVL.

This clonotype was seen more than once but under ten times. The chain joins TRBV7-9 to TRBJ2-6; unclear D gene. This CDR3 comprises 14 residues. Trimming took off 1 base at V and 2 bases at J, with 3 bases between the two ends. Germline lookup yields CDR1 SEHNR and CDR2 FQNEAQ (reference sequence). The CDR3 region is CASSLGAGANVLTF. As DNA, the CDR3 is TGTGCCAGCAGCTTAGGGGCTGGGGCCAACGTCCTGACTTTC.

This clonotype was counted many times. The chain combines TRBV6-5 with TRBJ2-7; D gene ambiguous. The CDR3 has 15 residues. In germline, CDR1 is MNHEY, CDR2 SVGAGI. Trimming removed 0 bases from V and 4 bases from J, with 13 bases in between. CDR3 bases: TGTGCCAGCAGTTACTCTCTTGGTGACGGTTACGAGCAGTACTTC. Its protein is CASSYSLGDGYEQYF.